The TCR beta chain under discussion was sequenced for a study of blood T cell repertoires in COVID-19 (dated by TCRdb to the early 2020s). Background on the whole study: Samples from collaborators originated in the United States, Italy and Spain and spanned both the acute and convalescent phases of COVID-19. The material from the prospective study consisted of cDNA or gDNA derived from T cells, B-cell-depleted T cells, or PBMCs. Subjects who had been exposed to COVID-19, were actively infected with it, or had recovered from it provided the deeply sampled blood TCRbeta repertoires that made up the dataset. Where available, HLA class I and class II types were taken from metadata supplied by the sample provider and were not determined by assay-based typing. The samples were drawn from two sources: the first 160 participants of the ongoing ImmuneRACE study, and 1,200 or so subjects contributed by 6 global collaborators. Nearly every sample came with metadata listing a de-identified subject ID, COVID-19 status, age in years and sex. The repertoires were released in a freely available public database meant as a resource for research on the immune response to SARS-CoV-2. The research as a whole found: Clinical and demographic metadata were provided uncurated, with the amount varying by source and participant.

Participants in the prospective study were enrolled through a virtual design, were aged 18 to 89 years, and lived in some 24 United States geographic areas. In the prospective study, cohorts were assigned on the basis of participant-reported clinical history obtained from a screening survey and a study questionnaire. A participant counted as exposed if, within 2 weeks of entering the study, that participant had been in contact with someone who had a PCR-confirmed or clinician-diagnosed COVID-19 case. In the prospective study, mobile phlebotomists collected whole blood, serum and a nasopharyngeal or oropharyngeal swab from each participant. Participants in the prospective study had the option to provide additional blood draws and questionnaires over an approximately 2-month period. Blood samples from the prospective study were shipped frozen or at room temperature prior to DNA extraction. Of note for this clone: It lacks a known antigen. No clone much larger than this one lies a single base away; base qualities are absent.

The CDR3 goes from the cysteine to the phenylalanine over 15 residues. Only CDR3 DNA remains: 45 bases, in frame from the first base. V loses 4 bases, J loses 0 bases, and the germline ends lie 10 bases apart. Reading the germline V gene gives CDR1 SGHAT and CDR2 FQNNGV. TCRbeta CDR3 regions were amplified from genomic DNA by means of the immunoSEQ Assay, a bias-controlled multiplex PCR. The paper's data handling went like this. Nucleated cell counts per sample were estimated from amplification of reference gene primers within the assay. To quantify the absolute abundance of each unique TCRbeta CDR3 rearrangement, sequence reads were collapsed and filtered. For each sample, productive Simpson clonality was calculated as the square root of Simpson's diversity index across productive rearrangements. What TCRdb holds here is the immuneACCESS table cut down to in-frame rearrangements. Part of the clones is not present; checked against another copy, under half of the missing clones reflect an unresolved V gene, and the others are unexplained. V and J calls and clone size are copied from that table; D and trimming were computed from the DNA. The sample table shows 250,000 to 300,000 clones, and 80% to 90% are seen once. The ten most abundant clones make up about 6.2% of the sample.

The sequenced material came from PBMCs or T cells enriched from blood (not recorded which). Here the chain combines TRBV11-2 and TRBJ1-3, with no D gene named confidently. This sequence originates from a woman between 50 and 59 years old who had been exposed to COVID-19. The nucleotide sequence is TGTGCCAGCAGCTCACTAACCCGCTCTGGAAACACCATATATTTT. Its translation is CASSSLTRSGNTIYF.